The 30 T cell receptor beta chains reported below all come from one sample, sequenced in a study of beta chain features in type 1 diabetes. Study results and limitations: In all four CD4+ subsets, TCRB CDR3 length was significantly, moderately reduced in type 1 diabetes.

As every portion of the isolated RNA was reverse transcribed, the sequencing read expressed TCRB transcripts. Profiled with immunoSEQ multiplex PCR; TCRdb holds only in-frame clones, not every one. The sample holds about 660,000 clones, more than 13% seen once. These receptors' targets are unknown. The sequencing sample was made of naive CD4+ T cells from blood. Receptors were obtained from a man between 18 and 29 years old with type 1 diabetes.

This clone was seen a handful of times. V is TRBV28 and J is TRBJ2-1; TRBD2 is a possible D gene (7 bases). The CDR3 spans 17 residues. Trimming pared 3 bases from V and 2 bases from J, leaving 17 bases between. Germline V gene sequence: CDR1 MDHEN, CDR2 SYDVKM. CDR3 coding DNA: TGTGCCAGCAGTTTTTTAATGGGAGGGGGGCCCTACAATGAGCAGTTCTTC. It encodes CASSFLMGGGPYNEQFF.

V and J are TRBV13 and TRBJ2-1; 12 nucleotides match TRBD2. J lost 7 bases, V lost 3 bases, and 10 bases had no gene match. CDR1 is PRHDT, CDR2 FYEKMQ, per germline (reference sequence). This CDR3 is built from 17 residues. The CDR3 sequence: CASSFGLGLAGMNEQFF. In DNA form, the CDR3 reads TGTGCCAGCAGCTTTGGCCTTGGACTAGCGGGAATGAATGAGCAGTTCTTC.

The chain is built from TRBV4-1 and TRBJ2-3, with 7 positions matching TRBD2. Germline CDR1 and CDR2: MGHRA and YSYEKL. Trimming at V came to 0 bases and at J to 2 bases, leaving 5 bases not matched to a gene. The CDR3 spans 16 residues. The CDR3 is CASSQDYERDTDTQYF. The CDR3 nucleotides read TGCGCCAGCAGCCAAGATTACGAGCGGGACACAGATACGCAGTATTTT.

In its sample, this clone was seen a few times. J is TRBJ2-5 and V is TRBV2, with TRBD1 matching 7 bases. With 3 bases clipped from V and 5 bases from J, the junction kept 9 bases outside the gene matches. The germline gives CDR1 SNHLY, CDR2 FYNNEI. The CDR3 contains 15 residues. The CDR3 loop is CASSDRGSPGETQYF. CDR3 in DNA: TGTGCCAGCAGTGACAGGGGGTCGCCGGGGGAGACCCAGTACTTC. Complete variable domain (other parts from reference TRBV2 and TRBJ2-5): EPEVTQTPSHQVTQMGQEVILRCVPISNHLYFYWYRQILGQKVEFLVSFYNNEISEKSEIFDDQFSVERPDGSNFTLKIRSTKLEDSAMYFCASSDRGSPGETQYFGPGTRLLVL.

This clone was detected a few times. The J gene is TRBJ2-1, the V gene TRBV4-3; possibly TRBD1 for D (6 bases). Trimming cost V 4 bases and J 0 bases, with 16 bases left between them. CDR1 and CDR2 from the germline V gene are LGHNA and YSLEER. This CDR3 region has 17 residues. CDR3 sequence: CASSPSGGVSSYNEQFF. For the CDR3, the DNA is TGCGCCAGCAGCCCAAGTGGGGGCGTAAGCTCCTACAATGAGCAGTTCTTC.

This clone was recorded a few times. This sequence joins TRBV4-1 and TRBJ2-6; D gene unclear. CDR3 length equals 14 residues. CDR1 MGHRA and CDR2 YSYEKL come from the germline V gene. The ends were cut back, 1 base at V and 1 base at J, with 2 bases in the middle. Written as DNA, the CDR3 is TGCGCCAGCAGCCAAGTGTCTGGGGCCAACGTCCTGACTTTC. Its translation is CASSQVSGANVLTF.

The CDR3 nucleotides are TGTGCCAGCTCACCACGTCAGCGAGCGGACGACACAGATACGCAGTATTTT. Amino acids: CASSPRQRADDTDTQYF. The V gene is TRBV18, the J gene TRBJ2-3; tentatively, D is TRBD2 (5 bases). V lost 1 base and J lost 2, with 16 bases in between. Germline-derived CDR1 and CDR2 are KGHSH and LQKENI. The CDR3 is made up of 17 amino acids.

This clone was detected a few times. The chain joins TRBV28 to TRBJ2-4, with D possibly being TRBD1 (6 bases). This CDR3 comprises 13 residues. With 5 bases removed from V and 6 bases from J, the gap between germline ends came to 11 bases. Germline CDR1 MDHEN, CDR2 SYDVKM. CDR3 sequence: CASSPQGGNIQYF. CDR3 DNA: TGTGCCAGCAGTCCGCAAGGGGGAAACATTCAGTACTTC.

As to this clone: Within the sample, other DNA sequences also encode this same CDR3. This chain connects TRBV30 to TRBJ1-2, with D perhaps matching TRBD1 (6 bases). V was pared by 0 bases and J by 4 bases, with 21 bases between. The CDR3 runs to 17 residues. In germline, CDR1 is GTSNPN, CDR2 SVGIG (reference sequence). The CDR3 region has the DNA TGTGCCTGGAGTGTAATGGGACACGGGTCGGGTTTCTATGGCTACACCTTC. Translated, it gives CAWSVMGHGSGFYGYTF.

This clone was recorded a few times. The chain employs TRBV6-1 and TRBJ1-4; no definite D call. This CDR3 contains 13 residues. Looked up from germline, CDR1 is MNHNS and CDR2 is SASEGT. V was clipped by 7 bases and J by 5 bases, with 11 bases between them. This chain's CDR3 is CASMIQINEKLFF. CDR3 nucleotides: TGTGCCAGCATGATACAGATCAATGAAAAACTGTTTTTT.

This chain links TRBV5-1 with TRBJ1-2; D is perhaps TRBD1 (6 bases). The CDR3 spans 15 residues. Germline V CDR1 and CDR2: SGHRS, YFSETQ. Trimming stripped 4 bases from V and 4 bases from J, with 17 bases between. CDR3 bases: TGCGCCAGCAGCGATCTATCGGGACACAGCTATGGCTACACCTTC. Its translation: CASSDLSGHSYGYTF. Full variable domain (remainder filled in from reference TRBV5-1 and TRBJ1-2): KAGVTQTPRYLIKTRGQQVTLSCSPISGHRSVSWYQQTPGQGLQFLFEYFSETQRNKGNFPGRFSGRQFSNSRSEMNVSTLELGDSALYLCASSDLSGHSYGYTFGSGTRLTVV.

The chain links TRBV28 to TRBJ1-1; 8 bases are shared with TRBD1. J gave up 5 bases and V 7 bases, and 9 bases lay outside the gene matches. The CDR3 extends over 14 amino acids. Germline V gene data show CDR1 as MDHEN and CDR2 as SYDVKM. The CDR3 region has the DNA TGTGCCAGCACCATTGGACAGGGTAGGACTGAAGCTTTCTTT. Residues: CASTIGQGRTEAFF.

This chain connects TRBV15 to TRBJ2-1; D is possibly TRBD2 (6 bases). The germline V gene encodes CDR1 LNHNV and CDR2 YYDKDF (reference sequence). This CDR3 contains 16 residues. The V and J ends lost 5 bases and 2 bases respectively, with 16 bases between them. The CDR3 nucleotides read TGTGCCACCAGCGATCCCAGCGGAGGGACCTACAATGAGCAGTTCTTC. Protein: CATSDPSGGTYNEQFF.

The chain has TRBV6-5 and TRBJ1-3; D is unclear. CDR1 and CDR2 (germline): MNHEY, SVGAGI. CDR3 size: 15 residues. V shed 2 bases and J shed 0 bases, with 8 bases lying between them. CDR3 bases: TGTGCCAGCAGTTACCGACCAAGCTCTGGAAACACCATATATTTT. Encoded protein: CASSYRPSSGNTIYF.

In its sample, this clone was seen a few times. The rearrangement links TRBV7-8 to TRBJ1-1, with 8 bases fitting TRBD1. The CDR3 spans 13 residues. The V segment lost 5 bases and the J segment 8 bases; nucleotides outside the gene matches: 7. Germline V gene data show CDR1 as SGHVS and CDR2 as FQNEAQ. CDR3 loop: CASSGTTGAEAFF. DNA for the CDR3: TGTGCCAGCAGCGGGACGACAGGGGCGGAAGCTTTCTTT.

This clone occurred a few times. This chain connects TRBV5-6 to TRBJ1-2; D uncertain. The germline V gene has CDR1 SGHDT and CDR2 YYEEEE. The V gene lost 0 bases and the J gene lost 8 bases, with 17 bases spanning the gap. The CDR3 spans 15 residues. CDR3 amino acids: CASSLAGQNGGGYTF. CDR3 coding DNA: TGTGCCAGCAGCTTGGCCGGTCAGAACGGAGGGGGCTACACCTTC. The full variable domain, in which reference TRBV5-6 and TRBJ1-2 provide the parts outside the CDR3, is DAGVTQSPTHLIKTRGQQVTLRCSPKSGHDTVSWYQQALGQGPQFIFQYYEEEERQRGNFPDRFSGHQFPNYSSELNVNALLLGDSALYLCASSLAGQNGGGYTFGSGTRLTVV.

This clone was seen only a few times. The chain carries TRBV7-9 and TRBJ1-2; no definite D call. Germline CDR1 SEHNR, CDR2 FQNEAQ (reference sequence). Trimming removed 0 bases at V and 0 bases at J, with 5 bases between. CDR3 length equals 14 residues. The CDR3 coding sequence is TGTGCCAGCAGCTTAGCCCAGACTAACTATGGCTACACCTTC. Translated: CASSLAQTNYGYTF.

This sequence joins TRBV9 and TRBJ1-1, with 8 bases lining up with TRBD1. Germline V gene lookup returns CDR1 SGDLS and CDR2 YYNGEE. The CDR3 runs to 14 residues. V was pared by 6 bases and J by 4 bases, with 8 bases of the junction left unmatched. The CDR3 DNA follows: TGTGCCAGCAATCCGACAGGGGTTGGCACTGAAGCTTTCTTT. Translated: CASNPTGVGTEAFF.

This clone was observed a handful of times. The chain couples TRBV14 to TRBJ1-5, with D possibly TRBD1 on 5 matching bases. V was cut by 4 bases and J by 6 bases, with 10 bases left in between. The CDR3 covers 13 residues. Per germline, CDR1 SGHDN and CDR2 FVKESK. CDR3 region: CASSRRDLQPQHF. The DNA of the CDR3 is TGTGCCAGCAGCCGCAGGGATCTTCAGCCCCAGCATTTT.

This clone was counted between two and nine times. The genes are TRBV19 and TRBJ1-5; TRBD1 agrees at 8 bases. Per the germline V gene, CDR1 is LNHDA and CDR2 is SQIVND (reference sequence). Trimming at V came to 5 bases and at J to 5 bases, leaving 2 bases not matched to a gene. This CDR3 comprises 13 residues. CDR3 coding DNA: TGTGCCAGTAGTGAGACAGGGGATCAGCCCCAGCATTTT. Translation gives CASSETGDQPQHF.

The rearrangement joins TRBV5-4 to TRBJ1-1; perhaps TRBD1 as D (6 bases). Looked up from germline, CDR1 is SGHNT and CDR2 is YYREEE (reference sequence). The ends were cut back, 7 bases at V and 4 bases at J, with 11 bases in the middle. The CDR3 length is 12 residues. The CDR3 reads CASGGDGTEAFF. CDR3 bases: TGTGCCAGCGGGGGCGACGGCACTGAAGCTTTCTTT. Based on the CDR3 plus reference TRBV5-4 and TRBJ1-1, the full variable domain is ETGVTQSPTHLIKTRGQQVTLRCSSQSGHNTVSWYQQALGQGPQFIFQYYREEENGRGNFPPRFSGLQFPNYSSELNVNALELDDSALYLCASGGDGTEAFFGQGTRLTVV.

This clone has a handful of counts. The chain recombines TRBV11-1 with TRBJ1-1; D unresolved. This CDR3 contains 17 residues. CDR1 is SGHAT and CDR2 is FQDESV in the germline V gene (reference sequence). Trimming took 4 bases from V and 0 from J, leaving 18 bases between them. The chain's CDR3 is CASSSVHGSSLNTEAFF. As DNA, the CDR3 is TGTGCCAGCAGCTCCGTCCACGGGTCTTCCTTGAACACTGAAGCTTTCTTT.

The V gene is TRBV28, the J gene TRBJ2-7; D not resolved. The length of the CDR3 is 11 residues. V lost 8 bases and J 3 bases, leaving 8 bases between the germline ends. In germline, CDR1 is MDHEN, CDR2 SYDVKM. The CDR3 sequence is CASATRYEQYF. The CDR3 bases are TGTGCCAGCGCTACGCGCTACGAGCAGTACTTC.

This clone turned up a few times. This chain's CDR3 is CASRQLETNYGYTF. The DNA of the CDR3 is TGCGCCAGCAGACAGCTCGAGACAAACTATGGCTACACCTTC. This chain uses TRBV23-1 with TRBJ1-2; D remains unclear. TRBV23-1 carries the ORF label, with uncertain function. The germline V and J ends were trimmed by 6 bases and 2 bases, with 13 bases remaining between them. This CDR3 is built from 14 residues.

This clone was detected only a few times. V and J are TRBV5-1 and TRBJ2-5; maybe TRBD2 (5 bases). CDR1 SGHRS and CDR2 YFSETQ come from the germline V gene. There are 13 residues in the CDR3. Trimming removed 3 bases from V and 2 bases from J, with 8 bases in between. CDR3 bases: TGCGCCAGCAGCTGGAGCGGACAAGAGACCCAGTACTTC. Amino acid sequence: CASSWSGQETQYF.

V gene TRBV19 combines with J gene TRBJ2-2; the match to TRBD2 covers 9 bases. Germline assignment: CDR1 LNHDA and CDR2 SQIVND (reference sequence). The CDR3 runs to 15 residues. V gave up 6 bases and J gave up 3 bases; unmatched junction bases: 5. Here the CDR3 DNA reads TGTGCCAGTAGCTCGACTAGCGGTTACACCGGGGAGCTGTTTTTT. This gives the protein CASSSTSGYTGELFF.

This clone has just a few counts. The genes are TRBV27 and TRBJ1-5; D is uncertain. Germline V lookup: CDR1 MNHEY, CDR2 SMNVEV (reference sequence). Between the trimmed V and J ends, which lost 1 base and 1 base, there was a span of 2 bases. This CDR3 has 13 residues. The CDR3 region is CASSLWSNQPQHF. CDR3 bases: TGTGCCAGCAGTTTATGGAGCAATCAGCCCCAGCATTTT.

V is TRBV14 and J is TRBJ2-5; D ambiguous. Germline V gives CDR1 SGHDN, CDR2 FVKESK. The V and J ends lost 4 bases and 5 bases respectively, with 17 bases between them. The CDR3 covers 15 residues. CDR3 nucleotides: TGTGCCAGCAGCCTTACCTTAGGAATGGGTGAGACCCAGTACTTC. Its protein product is CASSLTLGMGETQYF.

The chain employs TRBV18 and TRBJ1-1; TRBD1 matches at 7 bases. Germline values: CDR1 KGHSH, CDR2 LQKENI. The CDR3 totals 17 residues. The J segment lost 10 bases and the V segment lost 1 base, leaving 18 bases of the junction unmatched. CDR3 sequence: CASSPQGALVRQNGAFF. Written as DNA, the CDR3 is TGTGCCAGCTCACCACAGGGGGCCCTGGTCAGACAAAACGGAGCTTTCTTT.

The rearrangement links TRBV7-6 to TRBJ1-1; the D is unclear. Germline V CDR1 and CDR2: SGHVS, FNYEAQ. Trimming left V 5 bases short and J 1 base short, with 8 bases between. The CDR3 sequence is 13 residues long. The CDR3 coding sequence is TGTGCCAGCAGCCCAACAAGGAACACTGAAGCTTTCTTT. Translated: CASSPTRNTEAFF.